The next 10 T cell receptor beta chains were all read from a single sample in a study of blood T cell repertoires in COVID-19. TCRdb keeps only in-frame clones here, not all; method: immunoSEQ multiplex PCR. The sample consists of approximately 100,000 clones, about 80% of them appearing once. Material: peripheral blood. The source is a man aged 55 to 69 with acute or convalescent COVID-19.

V gene TRBV6-5 combines with J gene TRBJ1-5, with TRBD1 matching 7 bases. J gave up 3 bases and V 6 bases, and 2 bases lay outside the gene matches. Germline V gene sequence: CDR1 MNHEY, CDR2 SVGAGI. The CDR3 length is 13 residues. This CDR3 reads CASRDRVNQPQHF. The CDR3 nucleotides read TGTGCCAGCAGAGACAGGGTCAATCAGCCCCAGCATTTT.

This rearrangement joins TRBV29-1 to TRBJ1-1; possible D gene TRBD1, 6 bases. V was shortened by 6 bases and J by 2 bases, with 10 bases between the two germline ends. The V gene's germline CDR1 is SQVTM and CDR2 ANQGSEA. This CDR3 region has 12 residues. The CDR3, as DNA: TGCAGCGTCCGGACAGACAACACTGAAGCTTTCTTT. It encodes CSVRTDNTEAFF.

The chain carries TRBV4-3 and TRBJ2-6, with D possibly TRBD1 on 6 matching bases. The V and J ends lost 0 bases and 2 bases respectively, with 8 bases between them. CDR1 and CDR2 (germline): LGHNA, YSLEER. CDR3 length: 16 amino acids. CDR3 sequence reads: CASSQDPGAGANVLTF. The CDR3, as DNA: TGCGCCAGCAGCCAAGATCCAGGGGCTGGGGCCAACGTCCTGACTTTC.

This chain joins TRBV2 and TRBJ2-3; TRBD1 aligns across 10 bases. Germline loops: CDR1 SNHLY, CDR2 FYNNEI. The trim removed 4 bases at V and 2 bases at J, leaving 12 bases unmatched. The CDR3 sequence is 18 residues long. DNA of the CDR3: TGTGCCAGCAGTGCCCCGGGACAGGGGTTTACCGCCACAGATACGCAGTATTTT. Its translation: CASSAPGQGFTATDTQYF.

The chain links TRBV12-3 or TRBV12-4 to TRBJ2-5; possible D gene TRBD2, 6 bases. V was clipped by 9 bases and J by 3 bases, with 14 bases between them. The CDR3 has 13 residues. DNA for the CDR3: TGTGCCAGTACCCTTCGCGGGGAAGAGACCCAGTACTTC. Its translation: CASTLRGEETQYF.

This chain's CDR3 is CASSQGWAGSSTDTQYF. For the CDR3, the DNA is TGCGCCAGCAGCCAAGGGTGGGCAGGGTCTAGCACAGATACGCAGTATTTT. J is TRBJ2-3 and V is TRBV4-1, with D perhaps matching TRBD1 (5 bases). This CDR3 region has 17 residues. V lost 1 base, J lost 0 bases, and 14 bases lay in between. The germline gives CDR1 MGHRA, CDR2 YSYEKL.

V and J are TRBV29-1 and TRBJ2-1; 10 bases agree with TRBD2. The CDR3 runs 15 residues. V was pared by 4 bases and J by 3 bases, with 6 bases of the junction left unmatched. CDR1 SQVTM and CDR2 ANQGSEA come from the germline V gene. Written as DNA, the CDR3 is TGCAGCGTTGCCAGACTAGCGGGCCGCTACAATGAGCAGTTCTTC. It specifies CSVARLAGRYNEQFF.

The chain has TRBV24-1 and TRBJ2-3; possibly TRBD1 for D (5 bases). The germline gives CDR1 KGHDR, CDR2 SFDVKD. Trimming took off 5 bases at V and 3 bases at J, with 14 bases between the two ends. This CDR3 is built from 15 residues. In DNA, the CDR3 is TGTGCCACCAGTGCGGGCAGGGTGGAAACAGATACGCAGTATTTT. Translation: CATSAGRVETDTQYF.

The genes are TRBV19 and TRBJ1-6; 11 nucleotides agree with TRBD1. The CDR3 extends over 13 amino acids. Germline V gives CDR1 LNHDA, CDR2 SQIVND (reference sequence). J was trimmed by 8 bases and V by 8 bases; bases with no gene match: 2. CDR3 coding DNA: TGTGCCAGTGGGACAGGGGGATATTCACCCCTCCACTTT. Its translation: CASGTGGYSPLHF.

The chain recombines TRBV12-5 with TRBJ1-1; no firm D call. The length of the CDR3 is 14 residues. The germline V gene encodes CDR1 LGHNT and CDR2 FRNRAP. V dropped 1 base and J dropped 0 bases, with 6 bases sitting between them. The CDR3 DNA sequence: TGTGCTAGTGGTTTGGAGGAGGTGAACACTGAAGCTTTCTTT. The encoded protein is CASGLEEVNTEAFF.